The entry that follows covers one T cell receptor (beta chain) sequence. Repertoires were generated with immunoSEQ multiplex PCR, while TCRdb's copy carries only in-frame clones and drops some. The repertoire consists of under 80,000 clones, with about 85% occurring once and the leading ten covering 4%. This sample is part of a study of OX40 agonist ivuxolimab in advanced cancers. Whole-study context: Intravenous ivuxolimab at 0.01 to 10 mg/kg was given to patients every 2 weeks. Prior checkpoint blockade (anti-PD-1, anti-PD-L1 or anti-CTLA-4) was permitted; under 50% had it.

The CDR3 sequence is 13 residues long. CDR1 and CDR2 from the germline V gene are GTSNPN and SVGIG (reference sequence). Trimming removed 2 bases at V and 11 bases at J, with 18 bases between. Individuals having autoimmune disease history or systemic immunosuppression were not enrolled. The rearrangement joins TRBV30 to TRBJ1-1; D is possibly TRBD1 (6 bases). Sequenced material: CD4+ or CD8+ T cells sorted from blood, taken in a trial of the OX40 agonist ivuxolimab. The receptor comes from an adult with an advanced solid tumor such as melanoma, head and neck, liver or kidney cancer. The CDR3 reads CAWSPDDRGGAFF. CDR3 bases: TGTGCCTGGAGTCCCGACGACCGAGGGGGGGCTTTCTTT.